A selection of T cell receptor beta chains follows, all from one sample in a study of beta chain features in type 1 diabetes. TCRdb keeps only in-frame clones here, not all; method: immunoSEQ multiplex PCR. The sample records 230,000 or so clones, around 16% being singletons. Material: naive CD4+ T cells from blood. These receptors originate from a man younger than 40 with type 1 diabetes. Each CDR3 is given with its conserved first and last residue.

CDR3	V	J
CAWDRGGGEQYF	TRBV30	TRBJ2-7
CASSPGREQFF	TRBV14	TRBJ2-1
CAWSLGPTNYGYTF	TRBV30	TRBJ1-2
CASSSTSGATDTQYF	TRBV25-1	TRBJ2-3
CAWSVGGNIGYTF	TRBV30	TRBJ1-2
CASSVSGSIYQETQYF	TRBV9	TRBJ2-5
CASSSPGGFYEQYF	TRBV25-1	TRBJ2-7
CASSLPGPGSYNEQFF	TRBV5-4	TRBJ2-1
CASSDIYEQYF	TRBV25-1	TRBJ2-7
CATREGDNYEQYF	TRBV10-3	TRBJ2-7
CASSVGQRETQYF	TRBV9	TRBJ2-5
CSVGDRDTGEQYF	TRBV29-1	TRBJ2-7
CASSYGGLYEQYF	TRBV6-6	TRBJ2-7
CAWSALVAGELFF	TRBV30	TRBJ2-2
CSAGSQETQYF	TRBV20-1	TRBJ2-5
CSVVGFFPYNEQFF	TRBV29-1	TRBJ2-1
CASSLGASGRASSYNEQFF	TRBV7-9	TRBJ2-1
CASTLTGSGYTF	TRBV7-9	TRBJ1-2
CASSPRSGANVLTF	TRBV7-9	TRBJ2-6
CSVTRGQLDTQYF	TRBV29-1	TRBJ2-3
CASSPLSGRTSYEQYF	TRBV9	TRBJ2-7
CSVTGWVTEAFF	TRBV29-1	TRBJ1-1
CSVRRGTGGTDTQYF	TRBV29-1	TRBJ2-3
CAWSVTGKQPQHF	TRBV30	TRBJ1-5
CAISEGPGRDYGYTF	TRBV10-3	TRBJ1-2
CSVVGTGRAYEQYF	TRBV29-1	TRBJ2-7
CASTPGTDSNYGYTF	TRBV9	TRBJ1-2
CASSQDLPSSGSSYEQYF	TRBV4-3	TRBJ2-7
CASTPPGGAQNIQYF	TRBV28	TRBJ2-4
CASSWESSYNEQFF	TRBV7-2	TRBJ2-1
CASRISDRETGYTF	TRBV19	TRBJ1-2
CASSLTSGREEQYF	TRBV5-1	TRBJ2-7
CASSQDNPAASAGELFF	TRBV4-1	TRBJ2-2
CASSPSGLGELFF	TRBV7-7	TRBJ2-2
CAWSVSGVSYEQYF	TRBV30	TRBJ2-7
CASSPPERELDEQYF	TRBV28	TRBJ2-7
CATSREEGINQPQHF	TRBV15	TRBJ1-5
CAISESGEETQYF	TRBV10-3	TRBJ2-5
CSVSPKGRPTYEQYF	TRBV29-1	TRBJ2-7
CASSTGGFYNEQFF	TRBV7-9	TRBJ2-1
CSVARGGNEQFF	TRBV29-1	TRBJ2-1
CSVEGRLKNIQYF	TRBV29-1	TRBJ2-4
CAISESKVRDEKLFF	TRBV10-3	TRBJ1-4
CASSPGWGHTDTQYF	TRBV4-1	TRBJ2-3
CASRRTGSSYNEQFF	TRBV7-9	TRBJ2-1
CASSLAPTATDTQYF	TRBV11-1	TRBJ2-3
CASSSDSNQETQYF	TRBV5-1	TRBJ2-5
CASTLGTEETQYF	TRBV28	TRBJ2-5
CASGQVVNTEAFF	TRBV5-1	TRBJ1-1
CASSSSGTDTQYF	TRBV5-4	TRBJ2-3
CASSLKTGAGETQYF	TRBV6-1	TRBJ2-5
CASSLGRRTFGNQPQHF	TRBV7-8	TRBJ1-5
CASSLNSYNEQFF	TRBV13	TRBJ2-1